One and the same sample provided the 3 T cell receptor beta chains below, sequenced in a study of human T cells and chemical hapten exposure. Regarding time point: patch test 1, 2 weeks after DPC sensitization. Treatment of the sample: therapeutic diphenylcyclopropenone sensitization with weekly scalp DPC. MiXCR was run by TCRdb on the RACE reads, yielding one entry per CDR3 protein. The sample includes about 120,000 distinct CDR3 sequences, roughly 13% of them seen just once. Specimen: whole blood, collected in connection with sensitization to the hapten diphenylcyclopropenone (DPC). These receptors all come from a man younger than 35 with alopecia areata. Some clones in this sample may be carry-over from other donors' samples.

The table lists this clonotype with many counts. As DNA, the CDR3 is TGCAGTGCTAGAGATTGGGGGGAATACTCTGGAAACACCATATATTTT. Translating gives CSARDWGEYSGNTIYF. The rearrangement joins TRBV20-1 to TRBJ1-3, with D maybe TRBD1 (5 bases). The germline V and J ends were trimmed by 0 bases and 0 bases, with 12 bases remaining between them. From germline, CDR1 is DFQATT and CDR2 SNEGSKA (reference sequence). The CDR3 sequence is 16 residues long.

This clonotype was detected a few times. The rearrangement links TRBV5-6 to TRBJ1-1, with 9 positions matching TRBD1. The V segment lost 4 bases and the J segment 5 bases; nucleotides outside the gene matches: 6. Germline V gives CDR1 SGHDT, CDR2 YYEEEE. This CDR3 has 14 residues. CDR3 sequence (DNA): TGTGCCAGCAGCGGGGAGACAGGGGGTACTGAAGCTTTCTTT. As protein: CASSGETGGTEAFF.

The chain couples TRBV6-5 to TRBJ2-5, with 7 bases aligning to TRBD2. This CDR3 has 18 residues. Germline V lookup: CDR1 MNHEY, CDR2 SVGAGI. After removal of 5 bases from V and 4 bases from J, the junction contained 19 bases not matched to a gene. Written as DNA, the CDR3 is TGTGCCAGCAGTCCAGACCCCAATTTAGCGGGTGACGTAGAGACCCAGTACTTC. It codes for CASSPDPNLAGDVETQYF.